This T cell receptor (beta chain) appears in the sequencing data of a study of STAT5B mutations in CD4+ large granular lymphocyte leukemia. General study results and limits: Compared with healthy controls (2/35), patient top clones favored TRBV06 (8/27). About a quarter of private leukemic clonotypes occurred rarely in other patients' non-leukemic repertoires.

Generated by immunoSEQ multiplex PCR, the TCRdb table keeps only in-frame clones and is missing some. The sample yields more than 1,200 clones, roughly 77% seen once. The CDR3 is 14 amino acids. Germline V gene sequence: CDR1 SGHRS, CDR2 YFSETQ. V lost 0 bases, J lost 1 base, and 7 bases lay in between. This clone was seen a handful of times. Its matching antigen is unknown. This TCR was recovered from a man in his 70s with CD4+ T-cell large granular lymphocyte leukemia. The chain has TRBV5-1 and TRBJ1-1; D unresolved. The sequencing input was PBMCs. The CDR3 spells CASSLADGNTEAFF. CDR3 DNA sequence: TGCGCCAGCAGCTTGGCTGACGGGAACACTGAAGCTTTCTTT.